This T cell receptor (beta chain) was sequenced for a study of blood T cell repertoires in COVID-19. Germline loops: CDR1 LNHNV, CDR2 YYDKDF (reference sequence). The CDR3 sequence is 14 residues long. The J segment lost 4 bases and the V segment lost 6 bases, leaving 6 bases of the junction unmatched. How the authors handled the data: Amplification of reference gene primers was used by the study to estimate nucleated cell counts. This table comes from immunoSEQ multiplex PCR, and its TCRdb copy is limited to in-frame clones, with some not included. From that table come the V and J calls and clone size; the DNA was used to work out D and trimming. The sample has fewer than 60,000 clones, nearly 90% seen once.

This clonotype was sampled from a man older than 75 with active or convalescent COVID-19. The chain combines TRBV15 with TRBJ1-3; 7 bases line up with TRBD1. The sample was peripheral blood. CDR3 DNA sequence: TGTGCCACCAGTCGACAGGGTTCAGGAAACACCATATATTTT. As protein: CATSRQGSGNTIYF.